This record concerns one TCR beta chain sequence. The sample is drawn from a study of low-dose radiotherapy and immunotherapy resistance in tumors. Across the study: Every two weeks, one day ahead of radiation and immunotherapy, cyclophosphamide 200 mg/m2 was given (intravenously).

First-strand cDNA used TRAV- and TRBV-specific primers, covering alpha and beta chains. Amplification of TCRs used a constant-region primer and V-primer adapter for roughly 22 PCR cycles. In vitro transcription served to amplify the mRNA that had been isolated. TCRdb redid the calling of the reads with MiXCR, one entry per CDR3 protein. Among over 5,500 distinct CDR3 sequences listed, approximately 70% were seen once. Donors received nivolumab, ipilimumab, aspirin, low-dose cyclophosphamide and low-dose radiotherapy. V was pared by 2 bases and J by 0 bases, with 5 bases between. The germline gives CDR1 MDHEN, CDR2 SYDVKM. CDR3 length: 13 amino acids.

The V gene is TRBV28, the J gene TRBJ2-7; no firm D call. This clonotype was sampled from a human donor with advanced metastatic prostate, ovarian, gallbladder or colorectal cancer (not recorded which). This table probably holds off-target reads from a library built for another chain. The CDR3 nucleotides read TGTGCCAGCAGTTTAGGCGGCTCCTACGAGCAGTACTTC. Amino acids: CASSLGGSYEQYF.